Listed below are T cell receptor beta chains from one sample, sequenced in a study of T cells in Graves' hyperthyroidism and ophthalmopathy. In TCRdb, the multiplex PCR reads were re-called with MiXCR into one record per CDR3 protein. This sample carries around 660,000 distinct CDR3 sequences, just under 45% of them seen once, and the ten largest clones take under 8.5%. The specimen sequenced was peripheral blood or thyroid tissue (not recorded which). These receptors were collected from an adult man with Graves' disease, either hyperthyroidism or ophthalmopathy (not recorded which). CDR3s include the opening cysteine and the closing phenylalanine or tryptophan. The order of the fields is CDR3 protein, V gene, J gene.

CDR3aa: CSAAQGEGEAFF; v_gene: TRBV20-1; j_gene: TRBJ1-1
CDR3aa: CASSVGMSANSPLHF; v_gene: TRBV9; j_gene: TRBJ1-6
CDR3aa: CASSLRGGNTEAFF; v_gene: TRBV5-1; j_gene: TRBJ1-1
CDR3aa: CSASSGQGDYGYTF; v_gene: TRBV20-1; j_gene: TRBJ1-2
CDR3aa: CASSSRQGRFSNSPLHF; v_gene: TRBV5-5; j_gene: TRBJ1-6
CDR3aa: CASSTPRLKGETQYF; v_gene: TRBV7-9; j_gene: TRBJ2-5
CDR3aa: CSARDFRVNYGYTF; v_gene: TRBV20-1; j_gene: TRBJ1-2
CDR3aa: CSARGDRNTEAFF; v_gene: TRBV20-1; j_gene: TRBJ1-1
CDR3aa: CSAHLAGSSYEQYF; v_gene: TRBV29-1; j_gene: TRBJ2-7
CDR3aa: CASSSPYGGSDGYTF; v_gene: TRBV7-9; j_gene: TRBJ1-2
CDR3aa: CASSLDSPYQPRHF; v_gene: TRBV7-9; j_gene: TRBJ1-5
CDR3aa: CASSLTDRAYGYTF; v_gene: TRBV6-1; j_gene: TRBJ1-2
CDR3aa: CASSSTGSGSYEQYF; v_gene: TRBV7-9; j_gene: TRBJ2-7
CDR3aa: CASREGTDTEAFF; v_gene: TRBV25-1; j_gene: TRBJ1-1
CDR3aa: CASRRQANTGELFF; v_gene: TRBV7-9; j_gene: TRBJ2-2
CDR3aa: CASSEGLGGLSNQPQHF; v_gene: TRBV2; j_gene: TRBJ1-5
CDR3aa: CASSAPGQGMIQPQHF; v_gene: TRBV10-1; j_gene: TRBJ1-5
CDR3aa: CASSDEEETGNTIYF; v_gene: TRBV2; j_gene: TRBJ1-3
CDR3aa: CASCGDSFYEQYF; v_gene: TRBV6-5; j_gene: TRBJ2-7
CDR3aa: CASSPEYTNTEAFF; v_gene: TRBV7-6; j_gene: TRBJ1-1
CDR3aa: CASSYSTGSGNTIYF; v_gene: TRBV6-5; j_gene: TRBJ1-3
CDR3aa: CASSPPRGRNKAFF; v_gene: TRBV19; j_gene: TRBJ1-1
CDR3aa: CASSSEAGIGELFF; v_gene: TRBV2; j_gene: TRBJ2-2
CDR3aa: CSASASGRETQYF; v_gene: TRBV20-1; j_gene: TRBJ2-5
CDR3aa: CSASRELSGPETQYF; v_gene: TRBV20-1; j_gene: TRBJ2-5
CDR3aa: CASSQVPGRGGLNTEAFF; v_gene: TRBV7-2; j_gene: TRBJ1-1
CDR3aa: CATSDLHWGAFGKLFF; v_gene: TRBV24-1; j_gene: TRBJ1-4
CDR3aa: CASGREGDLNEKLFF; v_gene: TRBV2; j_gene: TRBJ1-4
CDR3aa: CSDRTEAFF; v_gene: TRBV29-1; j_gene: TRBJ1-1